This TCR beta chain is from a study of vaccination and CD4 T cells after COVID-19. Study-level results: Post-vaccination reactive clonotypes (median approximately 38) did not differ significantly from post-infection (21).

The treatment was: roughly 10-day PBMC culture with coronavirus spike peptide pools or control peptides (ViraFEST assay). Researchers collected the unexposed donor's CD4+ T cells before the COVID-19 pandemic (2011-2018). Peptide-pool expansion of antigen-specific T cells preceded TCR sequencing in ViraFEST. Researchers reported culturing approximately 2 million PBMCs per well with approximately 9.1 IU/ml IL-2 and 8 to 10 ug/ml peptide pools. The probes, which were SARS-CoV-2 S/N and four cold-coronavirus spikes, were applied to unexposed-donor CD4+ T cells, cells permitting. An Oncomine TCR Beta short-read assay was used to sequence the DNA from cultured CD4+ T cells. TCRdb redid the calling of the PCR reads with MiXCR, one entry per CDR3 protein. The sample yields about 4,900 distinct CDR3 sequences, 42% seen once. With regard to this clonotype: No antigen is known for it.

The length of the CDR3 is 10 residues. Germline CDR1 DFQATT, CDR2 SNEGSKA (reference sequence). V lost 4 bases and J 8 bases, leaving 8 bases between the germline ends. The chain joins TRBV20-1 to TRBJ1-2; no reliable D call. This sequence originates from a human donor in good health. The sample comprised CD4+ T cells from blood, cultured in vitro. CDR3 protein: CSATPGGYTF. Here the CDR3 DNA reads TGCAGTGCTACTCCCGGGGGCTACACCTTC.